This T cell receptor beta chain stems from a study of T cell responses to AZD1222 COVID-19 vaccine. Overall study context: The study pooled second doses at about 4 or about 12 weeks. General study findings and limits: Spike was spanned by vaccine-associated CD4 TCRs, with dominance at 160-218 and 743-854. It was only after the peak T cell response that any repertoires were sampled.

Worth noting for this clone: Antigen: not known.

Repertoires were generated with immunoSEQ multiplex PCR, while TCRdb's copy carries only in-frame clones and drops some. Among roughly 100,000 clones, 85% to 90% were seen once, and the ten largest hold 20% to 30%. V was pared by 3 bases and J by 3 bases, with 4 bases of the junction left unmatched. Germline CDR1 and CDR2: ENHRY and SYGVKD. The CDR3 is 15 residues long. V gene TRBV10-3 combines with J gene TRBJ2-7; TRBD2 agrees at 11 bases. Sequencing used peripheral blood, obtained on day 0 of AZD1222 vaccination. This TCR was sampled from an adult in good health. The CDR3 DNA is TGTGCCATCAGTGACCCGGGACTAGCGGTCTACGAGCAGTACTTC. Translating gives CAISDPGLAVYEQYF.